A selection of T cell receptor beta chains follows, all from one sample in a study of early T cells in non-severe SARS-CoV-2 infection. TCRdb re-derived calls from the 5' RACE reads in MiXCR, one entry per CDR3 protein. The sample has just over 60,000 distinct CDR3 sequences, roughly 8.8% seen once. Sequencing was done on a sample of whole blood. Receptors were obtained from an adult who was a healthcare worker with PCR-confirmed SARS-CoV-2 infection or an uninfected control (not recorded which). The CDR3 runs from the conserved cysteine through the conserved F or W. D genes are given only for firm matches. Size tells how often a clone was seen (once, few, many) or the class of an expanded clone, and some rows leave it out.

CDR3nt: TGTGCCAGCAGTTCCAGATCGGGAGGCGATGAGCAGTTCTTC
CDR3aa: CASSSRSGGDEQFF
abundance: .
j_gene: TRBJ2-1
d_gene: TRBD2
v_gene: TRBV27

CDR3nt: TGTGCCAGCAGCCGCGGACAGGGTCTGGATGAGCAGTTCTTC
CDR3aa: CASSRGQGLDEQFF
abundance: few
j_gene: TRBJ2-1
d_gene: TRBD1
v_gene: TRBV7-8

CDR3nt: TGTGCCAGCAGTAGGGGACAGCTAAACTATGGCTACACCTTC
CDR3aa: CASSRGQLNYGYTF
abundance: few
j_gene: TRBJ1-2
d_gene: TRBD1
v_gene: TRBV6-5

CDR3nt: TGTGCCAGCAGTGACACGGGGAACTCTGGAAACACCATATATTTT
CDR3aa: CASSDTGNSGNTIYF
abundance: .
j_gene: TRBJ1-3
d_gene: .
v_gene: TRBV6-6

CDR3nt: TGTGCCAGCAGCTTTGGAGACCTGAACACCGGGGAGCTGTTTTTT
CDR3aa: CASSFGDLNTGELFF
abundance: .
j_gene: TRBJ2-2
d_gene: .
v_gene: TRBV7-9

CDR3nt: TGTGCCAGCAGCCAAGTTGGGAATACGCAGTATTTT
CDR3aa: CASSQVGNTQYF
abundance: few
j_gene: TRBJ2-3
d_gene: .
v_gene: TRBV3-1

CDR3nt: TGTGCCAGCAAATGGGAAATTCGGTTCACAGATACGCAGTATTTT
CDR3aa: CASKWEIRFTDTQYF
abundance: few
j_gene: TRBJ2-3
d_gene: .
v_gene: TRBV7-2

CDR3nt: TGTGCCATCAGTGAAGGAGGTTCTGGGCAGCCCCAGCATTTT
CDR3aa: CAISEGGSGQPQHF
abundance: few
j_gene: TRBJ1-5
d_gene: .
v_gene: TRBV10-3

CDR3nt: TGTGCCACCCCGAACGTGGCTTTAAGGCCGCCCCAGCATTTT
CDR3aa: CATPNVALRPPQHF
abundance: few
j_gene: TRBJ1-5
d_gene: .
v_gene: TRBV28

CDR3nt: TGTGCCATCAACGGCGGTGGGATAGAGGGCTACACCTTC
CDR3aa: CAINGGGIEGYTF
abundance: many
j_gene: TRBJ1-2
d_gene: .
v_gene: TRBV10-3

CDR3nt: TGTGCCAGCAGCTTGGGACTAGCGGGAGGACATGAGCAGTTCTTC
CDR3aa: CASSLGLAGGHEQFF
abundance: many
j_gene: TRBJ2-1
d_gene: TRBD2
v_gene: TRBV7-9

CDR3nt: TGTGCCAGCAGCGCCCGGGACAGGGTGATTGAAGCTTTCTTT
CDR3aa: CASSARDRVIEAFF
abundance: few
j_gene: TRBJ1-1
d_gene: TRBD1
v_gene: TRBV7-8

CDR3nt: TGTGCCACCCCCGGACACCTAATTTCGAGCTACACCTTC
CDR3aa: CATPGHLISSYTF
abundance: many
j_gene: TRBJ1-2
d_gene: .
v_gene: TRBV12-3/TRBV12-4

CDR3nt: TGTGCCAGCAGCTTAGATCCCCAGGGTGGTGAAAAACTGTTTTTT
CDR3aa: CASSLDPQGGEKLFF
abundance: .
j_gene: TRBJ1-4
d_gene: .
v_gene: TRBV11-2

CDR3nt: TGTGCCAGACCGGGGCCGCGAGGCTACACCTTC
CDR3aa: CARPGPRGYTF
abundance: few
j_gene: TRBJ1-2
d_gene: .
v_gene: TRBV21-1

CDR3nt: TGTGCCAGCAGTTCAGCCGGGACCGCCGGCGATTTAGTCTATAATTCACCCCTCCACTTT
CDR3aa: CASSSAGTAGDLVYNSPLHF
abundance: few
j_gene: TRBJ1-6
d_gene: .
v_gene: TRBV27

CDR3nt: TGCAGTGTACCGGGACAGGGGTACAATGAGCAGTTCTTC
CDR3aa: CSVPGQGYNEQFF
abundance: .
j_gene: TRBJ2-1
d_gene: TRBD1
v_gene: TRBV20-1

CDR3nt: TGTGCCAGCAGCTTAGTACAGGGAGGGACCCAGTACTTC
CDR3aa: CASSLVQGGTQYF
abundance: .
j_gene: TRBJ2-5
d_gene: .
v_gene: TRBV7-9

CDR3nt: TGTGCCAGCCGAGAATGGGGAGCAGTACCCGGGGAGCTGTTTTTT
CDR3aa: CASREWGAVPGELFF
abundance: .
j_gene: TRBJ2-2
d_gene: .
v_gene: TRBV19

CDR3nt: TGTGCCAGCAGCTTGGTACAGGGCGGGGCAGATACGCAGTATTTT
CDR3aa: CASSLVQGGADTQYF
abundance: few
j_gene: TRBJ2-3
d_gene: .
v_gene: TRBV5-5

CDR3nt: TGTGCCAGCAGTTTAGCATCAGGGACCACAGATACGCAGTATTTT
CDR3aa: CASSLASGTTDTQYF
abundance: many
j_gene: TRBJ2-3
d_gene: .
v_gene: TRBV12-3/TRBV12-4

CDR3nt: TGTGCCAGCAGCCACCGCAGGACAGGGTCGAGCACCGGGGAGCTGTTTTTT
CDR3aa: CASSHRRTGSSTGELFF
abundance: few
j_gene: TRBJ2-2
d_gene: TRBD1
v_gene: TRBV3-1

CDR3nt: TGTGCCAGCAGTCGGGACAGCGCTAACTATGGCTACACCTTC
CDR3aa: CASSRDSANYGYTF
abundance: many
j_gene: TRBJ1-2
d_gene: TRBD1
v_gene: TRBV5-5

CDR3nt: TGTGCCAGCAGCCGGACCGCGCAAGAAAAACTGTTTTTT
CDR3aa: CASSRTAQEKLFF
abundance: .
j_gene: TRBJ1-4
d_gene: .
v_gene: TRBV12-3/TRBV12-4

CDR3nt: TGCAGTGCTAGTCTCCCTACCAGTACAAATGAGCAGTTCTTC
CDR3aa: CSASLPTSTNEQFF
abundance: many
j_gene: TRBJ2-1
d_gene: .
v_gene: TRBV20-1

CDR3nt: TGTGCCATCAGTCCCTCCGTCGAGACCCAGTACTTC
CDR3aa: CAISPSVETQYF
abundance: few
j_gene: TRBJ2-5
d_gene: .
v_gene: TRBV10-3

CDR3nt: TGTGCCAGTAGTGCCTGGGTAACGAAGACCGGGGAGCTGTTTTTT
CDR3aa: CASSAWVTKTGELFF
abundance: .
j_gene: TRBJ2-2
d_gene: .
v_gene: TRBV19

CDR3nt: TGTGCCAGTCGCCCTAACCGGGACTTAGCCAAAAACATTCAGTACTTC
CDR3aa: CASRPNRDLAKNIQYF
abundance: many
j_gene: TRBJ2-4
d_gene: .
v_gene: TRBV6-2/TRBV6-3

CDR3nt: TGTGCCAGCAGCTTACCAGGAAGTGCTGGAAACACCATATATTTT
CDR3aa: CASSLPGSAGNTIYF
abundance: few
j_gene: TRBJ1-3
d_gene: .
v_gene: TRBV7-9

CDR3nt: TGCGCCAGCACACCCCAGGGACCCGGGGAGCTGTTTTTT
CDR3aa: CASTPQGPGELFF
abundance: many
j_gene: TRBJ2-2
d_gene: .
v_gene: TRBV5-1

CDR3nt: TGTGCCAGTAACCAGGGACCCTATAATTCACCCCTCCACTTT
CDR3aa: CASNQGPYNSPLHF
abundance: .
j_gene: TRBJ1-6
d_gene: .
v_gene: TRBV6-1

CDR3nt: TGTGCCAGCAGCGTTGGGGGGTCTGACACTGAAGCTTTCTTT
CDR3aa: CASSVGGSDTEAFF
abundance: .
j_gene: TRBJ1-1
d_gene: .
v_gene: TRBV9

CDR3nt: TGTGCCAGCAGCATCGGGACTCTAAGTGGCTCCTACAATGAGCAGTTCTTC
CDR3aa: CASSIGTLSGSYNEQFF
abundance: many
j_gene: TRBJ2-1
d_gene: .
v_gene: TRBV5-4

CDR3nt: TGTGCCAGCAGCTTACTTAGGGGTAGGAGCTCCTATAATTCACCCCTCCACTTT
CDR3aa: CASSLLRGRSSYNSPLHF
abundance: many
j_gene: TRBJ1-6
d_gene: .
v_gene: TRBV13

CDR3nt: TGTGCCAGCAGCTTAAGATCACCTGGAAACACCATATATTTT
CDR3aa: CASSLRSPGNTIYF
abundance: many
j_gene: TRBJ1-3
d_gene: .
v_gene: TRBV7-6

CDR3nt: TGTGCCAGCAGTGAGGAGCTAGCGGGGGGGCTCTCCTACAATGAGCAGTTCTTC
CDR3aa: CASSEELAGGLSYNEQFF
abundance: few
j_gene: TRBJ2-1
d_gene: TRBD2
v_gene: TRBV2

CDR3nt: TGTGCCAGCAGCAAAGCGCCGAGGGAGGCCTCTGGAAACACCATATATTTT
CDR3aa: CASSKAPREASGNTIYF
abundance: few
j_gene: TRBJ1-3
d_gene: .
v_gene: TRBV21-1

CDR3nt: TGTGCCAGCAGTGAACCGAAAAGTTTGAGTTCACCCCTCCACTTT
CDR3aa: CASSEPKSLSSPLHF
abundance: many
j_gene: TRBJ1-6
d_gene: .
v_gene: TRBV25-1

CDR3nt: TGTGCCAGTAGTATGACAGGGGAGCGAGAGACCCAGTACTTC
CDR3aa: CASSMTGERETQYF
abundance: .
j_gene: TRBJ2-5
d_gene: TRBD1
v_gene: TRBV19

CDR3nt: TGTGCCAGCAGCCCAAGGAGGGGGAGGTCAGATACGCAGTATTTT
CDR3aa: CASSPRRGRSDTQYF
abundance: few
j_gene: TRBJ2-3
d_gene: .
v_gene: TRBV7-9

CDR3nt: TGCGCCAGTTCCGACAGGGGGGGCACCGGGGAGCTGTTTTTT
CDR3aa: CASSDRGGTGELFF
abundance: few
j_gene: TRBJ2-2
d_gene: TRBD1
v_gene: TRBV10-2

CDR3nt: TGTGCCAGCAGCCGTGCTCGCGGGGGGATCCAAGAGACCCAGTACTTC
CDR3aa: CASSRARGGIQETQYF
abundance: few
j_gene: TRBJ2-5
d_gene: TRBD2
v_gene: TRBV12-3/TRBV12-4

CDR3nt: TGTGCCAGCAGCCTTACACCGAGCACCTTC
CDR3aa: CASSLTPSTF
abundance: .
j_gene: TRBJ1-2
d_gene: .
v_gene: TRBV2

CDR3nt: TGTGCCAGCAAAAGGAAATCGGGCCAGCCCCAGCATTTT
CDR3aa: CASKRKSGQPQHF
abundance: few
j_gene: TRBJ1-5
d_gene: .
v_gene: TRBV6-5

CDR3nt: TGTGCCACCAGTAGTCGGGACAGGGGGCTCCAAGAGACCCAGTACTTC
CDR3aa: CATSSRDRGLQETQYF
abundance: few
j_gene: TRBJ2-5
d_gene: TRBD1
v_gene: TRBV15

CDR3nt: TGTGCCACTATCGACAGGGGGAAGACAGATACGCAGTATTTT
CDR3aa: CATIDRGKTDTQYF
abundance: many
j_gene: TRBJ2-3
d_gene: TRBD1
v_gene: TRBV19

CDR3nt: TGTGCCAGCAGCAGTTCCACGAACACCGGGGAGCTGTTTTTT
CDR3aa: CASSSSTNTGELFF
abundance: many
j_gene: TRBJ2-2
d_gene: .
v_gene: TRBV9

CDR3nt: TGTGCCAGCAGCTTACGCCCAGCGGGGGCCAACACCGGGGAGCTGTTTTTT
CDR3aa: CASSLRPAGANTGELFF
abundance: few
j_gene: TRBJ2-2
d_gene: TRBD2
v_gene: TRBV5-4

CDR3nt: TGTGCCTGGAGTTGGGGCACTGAAGCTTTCTTT
CDR3aa: CAWSWGTEAFF
abundance: many
j_gene: TRBJ1-1
d_gene: .
v_gene: TRBV30

CDR3nt: TGTGCCAGCAGTTTGGGGGAGAAGTCACCCCTCCACTTT
CDR3aa: CASSLGEKSPLHF
abundance: few
j_gene: TRBJ1-6
d_gene: .
v_gene: TRBV12-3/TRBV12-4

CDR3nt: TGTGCCAGCTCACCACGCAGCGGGGGGCCGTCGGGCAACATTCAGTACTTC
CDR3aa: CASSPRSGGPSGNIQYF
abundance: many
j_gene: TRBJ2-4
d_gene: TRBD2
v_gene: TRBV18

CDR3nt: TGTGCCAGCAGCTCTATAGCGGGGCCTTTCACAGATACGCAGTATTTT
CDR3aa: CASSSIAGPFTDTQYF
abundance: .
j_gene: TRBJ2-3
d_gene: TRBD2
v_gene: TRBV7-9

CDR3nt: TGCAGCGTTGTCAAAGGGATGAACACTGAAGCTTTCTTT
CDR3aa: CSVVKGMNTEAFF
abundance: .
j_gene: TRBJ1-1
d_gene: .
v_gene: TRBV29-1

CDR3nt: TGTGCCAGCAGGACCCTAGCGGGGCTCACAGATACGCAGTATTTT
CDR3aa: CASRTLAGLTDTQYF
abundance: many
j_gene: TRBJ2-3
d_gene: TRBD2
v_gene: TRBV6-6